The subject of this entry is one T cell receptor (beta chain). During active infection, Seattle patients enrolled and were then monitored through disease. The sample originates from a study of blood T cell repertoires in COVID-19. On the study more broadly: Samples came from the United States, Italy and Spain, spanning acute and convalescent COVID-19. PBMCs, B-cell-depleted T cells, or T cells provided the cDNA or gDNA that made up the material.

This CDR3 is 15 amino acids long. The V gene's germline CDR1 is SGHAT and CDR2 FQNNGV. After removal of 1 base from V and 0 bases from J, the junction contained 2 bases not matched to a gene. Per the authors' pipeline: The assay estimated nucleated cells by amplifying reference gene primers. Data came from immunoSEQ multiplex PCR; TCRdb stores just in-frame clones and leaves some out. That table gives V, J and clone size, and the DNA gave D and trimming. The table has 250,000 to 350,000 clones, roughly nine tenths seen once. The V and J genes are TRBV11-2 and TRBJ1-1, with 7 bases fitting TRBD1. Material for sequencing was peripheral blood. This TCR came from a woman in her 30s with COVID-19, enrolled during active disease. CDR3 sequence reads: CASSLATGLNTEAFF. The CDR3 DNA follows: TGTGCCAGCAGCTTAGCGACAGGGTTGAACACTGAAGCTTTCTTT.